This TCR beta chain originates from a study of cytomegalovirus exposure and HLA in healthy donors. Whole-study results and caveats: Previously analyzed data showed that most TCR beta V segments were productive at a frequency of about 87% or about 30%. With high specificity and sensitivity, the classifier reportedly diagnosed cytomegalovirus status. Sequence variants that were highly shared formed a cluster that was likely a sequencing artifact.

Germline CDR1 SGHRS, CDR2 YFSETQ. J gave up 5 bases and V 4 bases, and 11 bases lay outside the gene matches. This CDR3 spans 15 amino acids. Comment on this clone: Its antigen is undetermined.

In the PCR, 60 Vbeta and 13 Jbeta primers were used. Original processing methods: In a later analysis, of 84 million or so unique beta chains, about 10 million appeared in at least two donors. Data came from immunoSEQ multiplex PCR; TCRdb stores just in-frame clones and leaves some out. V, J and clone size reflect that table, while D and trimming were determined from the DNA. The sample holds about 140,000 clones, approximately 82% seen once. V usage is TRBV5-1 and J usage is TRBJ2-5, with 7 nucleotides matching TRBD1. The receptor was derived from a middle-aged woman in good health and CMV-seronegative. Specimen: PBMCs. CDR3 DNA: TGCGCCAGCAGCCCCGGACAGGCCAGTCCGGAGACCCAGTACTTC. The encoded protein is CASSPGQASPETQYF.